In its sample, the clone carrying this T cell receptor (beta chain) was seen once. Its antigen is as yet unknown. The CDR3 carries no conserved terminal phenylalanine or tryptophan, so it likely arises from a read error. This record belongs to a study of Graves' ophthalmopathy and Graves' hyperthyroidism. Findings and caveats of the study: Among thyroid clonotypes expanded above 0.001 frequency, most also appeared in blood.

RNA transcripts yielded amplified TCR beta CDR3 regions. Second-round multiplex PCR came after a first-round RT-PCR that employed HTBI primers. From the multiplex PCR reads, TCRdb called clonotypes with MiXCR, one entry per CDR3 protein. Of roughly 500,000 distinct CDR3 sequences listed, approximately 15% are singletons. Trimming removed 4 bases from V and 4 bases from J; junction bases left unmatched: 12. The CDR3 is 16 amino acids. Germline V gene lookup returns CDR1 KGHSH and CDR2 LQKENI. Other autoimmune diseases, uncontrolled infections, pregnancy or lactation excluded patients from enrollment. Out of about 11 ml of fresh peripheral blood, PBMCs were obtained.

The source is a woman in her 30s with Graves' ophthalmopathy. The chain is built from TRBV18 and TRBJ1-1; the match to TRBD1 covers 7 bases. Material for sequencing was blood. The CDR3 nucleotides read TGTGCCAGCTCACAAGGGGGCGAGGGCTTATTCACTGAAGCTTTCGTT. This codes for CASSQGGEGLFTEAFV.